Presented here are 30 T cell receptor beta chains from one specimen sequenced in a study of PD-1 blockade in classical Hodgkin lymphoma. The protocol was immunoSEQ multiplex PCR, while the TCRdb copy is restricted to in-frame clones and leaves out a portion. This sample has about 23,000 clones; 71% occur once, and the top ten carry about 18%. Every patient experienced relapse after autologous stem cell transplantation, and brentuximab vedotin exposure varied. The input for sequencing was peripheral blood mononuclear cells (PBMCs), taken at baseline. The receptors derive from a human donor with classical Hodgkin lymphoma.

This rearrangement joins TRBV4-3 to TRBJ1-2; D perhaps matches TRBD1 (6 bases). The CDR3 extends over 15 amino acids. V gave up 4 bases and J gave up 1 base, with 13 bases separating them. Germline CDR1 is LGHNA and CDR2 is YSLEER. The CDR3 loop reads CASSLGGGDNYGYTF. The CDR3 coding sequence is TGCGCCAGCAGCCTAGGCGGGGGCGATAACTATGGCTACACCTTC.

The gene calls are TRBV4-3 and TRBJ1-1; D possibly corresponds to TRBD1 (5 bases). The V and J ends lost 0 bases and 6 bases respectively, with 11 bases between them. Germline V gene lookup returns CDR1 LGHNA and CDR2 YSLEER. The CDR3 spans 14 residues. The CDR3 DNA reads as TGCGCCAGCAGCCAAGATTTCAGGGTTTCTGAAGCTTTCTTT. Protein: CASSQDFRVSEAFF.

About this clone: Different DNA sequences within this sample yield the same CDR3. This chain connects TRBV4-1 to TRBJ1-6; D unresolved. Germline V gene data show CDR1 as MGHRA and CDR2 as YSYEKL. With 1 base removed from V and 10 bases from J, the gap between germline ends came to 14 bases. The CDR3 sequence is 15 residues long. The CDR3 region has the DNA TGCGCCAGCAGCCAAGTCGCCCCAACCTACTCACCCCTCCACTTT. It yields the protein CASSQVAPTYSPLHF.

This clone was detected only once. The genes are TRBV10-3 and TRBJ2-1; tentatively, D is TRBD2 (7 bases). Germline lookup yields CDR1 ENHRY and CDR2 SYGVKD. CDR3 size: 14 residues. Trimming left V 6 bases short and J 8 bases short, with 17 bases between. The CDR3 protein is CAISVGGGRDEQFF. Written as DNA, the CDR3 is TGTGCCATCAGCGTGGGAGGGGGTAGGGATGAGCAGTTCTTC.

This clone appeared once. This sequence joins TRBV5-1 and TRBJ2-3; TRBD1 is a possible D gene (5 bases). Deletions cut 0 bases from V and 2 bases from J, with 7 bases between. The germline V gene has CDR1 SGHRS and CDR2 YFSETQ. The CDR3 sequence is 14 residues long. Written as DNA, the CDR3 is TGCGCCAGCAGCTTGGTAGGGGTCACAGATACGCAGTATTTT. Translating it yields CASSLVGVTDTQYF.

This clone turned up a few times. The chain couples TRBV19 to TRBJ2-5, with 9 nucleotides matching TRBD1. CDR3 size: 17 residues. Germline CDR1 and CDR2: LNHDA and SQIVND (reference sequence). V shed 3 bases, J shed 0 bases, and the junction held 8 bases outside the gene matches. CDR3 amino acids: CASSIRGTGKNQETQYF. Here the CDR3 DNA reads TGTGCCAGTAGTATTAGAGGGACAGGGAAGAACCAAGAGACCCAGTACTTC. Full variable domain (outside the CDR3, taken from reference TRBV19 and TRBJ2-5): DGGITQSPKYLFRKEGQNVTLSCEQNLNHDAMYWYRQDPGQGLRLIYYSQIVNDFQKGDIAEGYSVSREKKESFPLTVTSAQKNPTAFYLCASSIRGTGKNQETQYFGPGTRLLVL.

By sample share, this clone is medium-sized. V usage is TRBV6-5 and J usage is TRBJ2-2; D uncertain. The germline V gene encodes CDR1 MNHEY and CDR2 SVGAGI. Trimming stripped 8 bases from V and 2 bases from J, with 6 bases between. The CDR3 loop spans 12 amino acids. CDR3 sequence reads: CASGLNTGELFF. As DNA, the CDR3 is TGTGCCAGCGGTCTAAACACCGGGGAGCTGTTTTTT.

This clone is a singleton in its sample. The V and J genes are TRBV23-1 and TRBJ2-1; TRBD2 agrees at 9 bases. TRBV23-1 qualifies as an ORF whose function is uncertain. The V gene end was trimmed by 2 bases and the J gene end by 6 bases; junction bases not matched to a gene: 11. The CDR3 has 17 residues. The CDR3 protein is CASSQVFAGGTANEQFF. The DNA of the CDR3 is TGCGCCAGCAGTCAAGTGTTTGCGGGAGGGACGGCCAATGAGCAGTTCTTC.

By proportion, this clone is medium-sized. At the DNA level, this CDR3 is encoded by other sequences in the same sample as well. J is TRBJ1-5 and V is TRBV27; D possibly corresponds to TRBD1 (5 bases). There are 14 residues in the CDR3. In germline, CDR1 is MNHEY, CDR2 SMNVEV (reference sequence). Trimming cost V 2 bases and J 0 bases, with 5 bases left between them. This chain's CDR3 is CASSLRGSNQPQHF. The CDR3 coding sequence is TGTGCCAGCAGTTTAAGGGGTAGCAATCAGCCCCAGCATTTT.

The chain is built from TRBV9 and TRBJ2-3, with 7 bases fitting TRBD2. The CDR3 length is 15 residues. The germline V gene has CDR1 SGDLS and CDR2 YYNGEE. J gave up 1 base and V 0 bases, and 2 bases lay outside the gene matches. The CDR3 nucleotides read TGTGCCAGCAGCGTAGTTGGGGGGGGCACAGATACGCAGTATTTT. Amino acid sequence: CASSVVGGGTDTQYF.

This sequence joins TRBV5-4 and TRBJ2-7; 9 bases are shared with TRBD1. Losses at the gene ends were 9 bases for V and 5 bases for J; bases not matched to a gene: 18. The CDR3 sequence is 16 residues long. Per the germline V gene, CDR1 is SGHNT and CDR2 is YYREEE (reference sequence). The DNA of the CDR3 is TGTGCCACCATGCCCGGACAGGGGCGGCTCGGGGACGAGCAGTACGTC. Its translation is CATMPGQGRLGDEQYV.

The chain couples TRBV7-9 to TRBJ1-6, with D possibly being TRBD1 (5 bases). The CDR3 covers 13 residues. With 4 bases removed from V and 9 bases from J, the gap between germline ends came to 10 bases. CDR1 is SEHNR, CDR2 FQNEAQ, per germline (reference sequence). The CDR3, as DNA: TGTGCCAGCAGCTCCTCCGGGGGTTCACCCCTCCACTTT. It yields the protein CASSSSGGSPLHF.

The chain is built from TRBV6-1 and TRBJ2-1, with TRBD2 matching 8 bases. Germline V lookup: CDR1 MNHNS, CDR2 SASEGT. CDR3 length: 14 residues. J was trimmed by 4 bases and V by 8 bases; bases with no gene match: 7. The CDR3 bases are TGTGCCAGCTTGAGCGGGAGAATTTACAATGAGCAGTTCTTC. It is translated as CASLSGRIYNEQFF.

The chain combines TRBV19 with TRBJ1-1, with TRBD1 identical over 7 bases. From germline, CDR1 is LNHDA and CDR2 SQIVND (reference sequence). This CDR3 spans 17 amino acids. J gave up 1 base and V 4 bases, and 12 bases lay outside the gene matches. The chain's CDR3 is CASSKGTAKPSNTEAFF. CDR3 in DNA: TGTGCCAGTAGTAAGGGGACAGCTAAGCCGTCGAACACTGAAGCTTTCTTT.

As DNA, the CDR3 is TGTGCCAGCAGCTTAGTACGGAGGGAGACCCAGTACTTC. Translating gives CASSLVRRETQYF. The chain employs TRBV11-2 and TRBJ2-5, with TRBD2 as a possible D gene (5 bases). Germline CDR1 SGHAT, CDR2 FQNNGV. V gave up 1 base and J gave up 5 bases, with 8 bases separating them. The CDR3 length is 13 residues.

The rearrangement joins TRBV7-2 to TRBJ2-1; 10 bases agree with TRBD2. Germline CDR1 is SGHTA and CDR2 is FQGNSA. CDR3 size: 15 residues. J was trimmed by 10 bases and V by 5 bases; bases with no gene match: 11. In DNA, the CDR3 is TGTGCCAGCAGCCAAGCGGGAGGGCCGGGGGACGAGCAGTTCTTC. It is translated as CASSQAGGPGDEQFF.

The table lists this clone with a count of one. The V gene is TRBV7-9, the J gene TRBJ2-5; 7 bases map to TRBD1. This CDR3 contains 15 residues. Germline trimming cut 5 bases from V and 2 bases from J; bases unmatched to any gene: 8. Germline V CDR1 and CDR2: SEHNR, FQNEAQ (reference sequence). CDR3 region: CASSPRPTGQETQYF. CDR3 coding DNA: TGTGCCAGCAGCCCCAGACCGACAGGGCAAGAGACCCAGTACTTC. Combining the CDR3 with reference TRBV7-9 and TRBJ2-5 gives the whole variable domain DTGVSQNPRHKITKRGQNVTFRCDPISEHNRLYWYRQTLGQGPEFLTYFQNEAQLEKSRLLSDRFSAERPKGSFSTLEIQRTEQGDSAMYLCASSPRPTGQETQYFGPGTRLLVL.

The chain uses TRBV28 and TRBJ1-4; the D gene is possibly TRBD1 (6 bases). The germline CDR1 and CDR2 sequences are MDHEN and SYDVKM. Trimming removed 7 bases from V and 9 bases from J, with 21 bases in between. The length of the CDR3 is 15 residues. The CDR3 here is CASTKPVVGTQKLFF. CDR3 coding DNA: TGTGCCAGCACCAAGCCCGTGGTAGGGACACAAAAACTGTTTTTT.

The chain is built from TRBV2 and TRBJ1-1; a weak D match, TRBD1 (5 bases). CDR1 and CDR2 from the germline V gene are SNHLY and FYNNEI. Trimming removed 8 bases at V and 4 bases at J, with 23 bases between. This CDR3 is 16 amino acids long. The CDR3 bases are TGTGCCAGCCCTAGGGGCGGGGCAGGGCCTGGCACTGAAGCTTTCTTT. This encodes CASPRGGAGPGTEAFF. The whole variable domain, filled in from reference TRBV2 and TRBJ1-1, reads EPEVTQTPSHQVTQMGQEVILRCVPISNHLYFYWYRQILGQKVEFLVSFYNNEISEKSEIFDDQFSVERPDGSNFTLKIRSTKLEDSAMYFCASPRGGAGPGTEAFFGQGTRLTVV.

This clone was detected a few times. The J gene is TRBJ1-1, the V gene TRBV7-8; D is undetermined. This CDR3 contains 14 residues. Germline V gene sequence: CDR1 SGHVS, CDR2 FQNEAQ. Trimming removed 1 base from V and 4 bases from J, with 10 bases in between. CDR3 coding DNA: TGTGCCAGCAGCTTAGGCCACGGGTTCACTGAAGCTTTCTTT. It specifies CASSLGHGFTEAFF.

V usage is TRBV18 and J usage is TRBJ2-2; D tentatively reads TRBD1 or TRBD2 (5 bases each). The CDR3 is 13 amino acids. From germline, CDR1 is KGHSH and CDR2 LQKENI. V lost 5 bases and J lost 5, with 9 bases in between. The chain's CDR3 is CASSFRETGELFF. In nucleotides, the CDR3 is TGTGCCAGCTCATTCAGGGAGACCGGGGAGCTGTTTTTT.

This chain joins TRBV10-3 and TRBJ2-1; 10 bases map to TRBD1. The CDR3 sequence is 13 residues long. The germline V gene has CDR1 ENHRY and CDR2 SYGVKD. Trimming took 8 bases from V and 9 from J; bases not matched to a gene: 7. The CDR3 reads CAIVPGQGSEQFF. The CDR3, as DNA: TGTGCCATCGTCCCGGGACAGGGGAGTGAGCAGTTCTTC.

The CDR3 bases are TGTGCCAGCAGGGGGCGGAACACCGGGGAGCTGTTTTTT. Amino acids: CASRGRNTGELFF. The rearrangement links TRBV6-1 to TRBJ2-2; D perhaps matches TRBD1 (5 bases). The CDR3 loop spans 13 amino acids. The V end was cut by 6 bases, the J end by 1 base, with 6 bases between. CDR1 and CDR2 (germline): MNHNS, SASEGT.

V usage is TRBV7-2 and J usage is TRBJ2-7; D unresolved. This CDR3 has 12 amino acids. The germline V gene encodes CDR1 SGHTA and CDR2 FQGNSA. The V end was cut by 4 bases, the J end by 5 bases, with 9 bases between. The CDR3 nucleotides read TGTGCCAGCAGCTCCGCGGCCCACGAGCAGTACGTC. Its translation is CASSSAAHEQYV.

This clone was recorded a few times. CDR3 in DNA: TGTGCCAGCAGCCCGGGATCAGGCCAAGAAGCTTTCTTT. Residues: CASSPGSGQEAFF. The chain recombines TRBV6-5 with TRBJ1-1, with no clear D. CDR1 and CDR2 from the germline V gene are MNHEY and SVGAGI. V was shortened by 6 bases and J by 8 bases, with 16 bases between the two germline ends. The CDR3 spans 13 residues.

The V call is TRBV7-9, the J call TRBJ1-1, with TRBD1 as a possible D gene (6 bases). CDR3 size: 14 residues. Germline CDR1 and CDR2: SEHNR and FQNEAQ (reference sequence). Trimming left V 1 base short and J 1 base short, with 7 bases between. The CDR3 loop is CASSLEGENTEAFF. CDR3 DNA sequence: TGTGCCAGCAGCTTAGAGGGGGAGAACACTGAAGCTTTCTTT. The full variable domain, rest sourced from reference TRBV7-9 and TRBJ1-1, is DTGVSQNPRHKITKRGQNVTFRCDPISEHNRLYWYRQTLGQGPEFLTYFQNEAQLEKSRLLSDRFSAERPKGSFSTLEIQRTEQGDSAMYLCASSLEGENTEAFFGQGTRLTVV.

CDR3 nucleotide sequence: TGCGCCAGCAGCTTAGGACTAGCGGGAGGTGCGGAGACCCAGTACTTC. Its translation is CASSLGLAGGAETQYF. The chain joins TRBV5-1 to TRBJ2-5, with TRBD2 identical over 14 bases. The trim removed 2 bases at V and 5 bases at J, leaving 5 bases unmatched. CDR1 SGHRS and CDR2 YFSETQ come from the germline V gene. CDR3 size: 16 residues.

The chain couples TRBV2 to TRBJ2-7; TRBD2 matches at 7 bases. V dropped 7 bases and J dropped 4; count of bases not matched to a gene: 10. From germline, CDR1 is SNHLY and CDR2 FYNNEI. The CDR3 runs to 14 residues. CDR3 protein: CASMSRQRGYEQYV. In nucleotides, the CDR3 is TGTGCCAGCATGAGTCGCCAGCGGGGATACGAGCAGTACGTC.

CDR3 sequence: CASSSGALSTEAFF. The CDR3 nucleotides are TGTGCCAGCAGTTCCGGGGCTTTAAGCACTGAAGCTTTCTTT. The genes are TRBV28 and TRBJ1-1, with D possibly being TRBD1 (5 bases). V was cut by 4 bases and J by 4 bases, with 13 bases left in between. CDR3 length equals 14 residues. Germline values: CDR1 MDHEN, CDR2 SYDVKM.

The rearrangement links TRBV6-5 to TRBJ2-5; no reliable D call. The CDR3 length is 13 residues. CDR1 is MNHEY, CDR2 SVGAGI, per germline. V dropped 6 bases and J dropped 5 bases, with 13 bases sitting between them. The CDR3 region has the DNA TGTGCCAGCAGCTCTAGGTTCCTGGAGACCCAGTACTTC. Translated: CASSSRFLETQYF.